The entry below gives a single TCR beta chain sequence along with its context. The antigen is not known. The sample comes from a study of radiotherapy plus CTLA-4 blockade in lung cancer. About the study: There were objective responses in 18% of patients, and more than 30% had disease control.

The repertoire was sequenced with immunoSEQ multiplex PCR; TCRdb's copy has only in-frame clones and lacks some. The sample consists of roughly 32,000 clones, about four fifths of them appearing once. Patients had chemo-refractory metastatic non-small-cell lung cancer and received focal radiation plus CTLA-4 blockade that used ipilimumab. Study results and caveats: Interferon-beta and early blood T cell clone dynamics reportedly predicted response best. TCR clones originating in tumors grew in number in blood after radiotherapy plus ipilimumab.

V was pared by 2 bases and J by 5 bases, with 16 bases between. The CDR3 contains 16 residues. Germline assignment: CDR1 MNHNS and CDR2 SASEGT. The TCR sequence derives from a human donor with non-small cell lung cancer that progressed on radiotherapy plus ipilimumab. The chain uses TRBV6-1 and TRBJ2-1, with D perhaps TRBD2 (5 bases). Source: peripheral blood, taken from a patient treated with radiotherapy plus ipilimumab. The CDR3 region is CASSETQAAYNNEQFF. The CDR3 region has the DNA TGTGCCAGCAGTGAAACACAAGCGGCCTACAACAATGAGCAGTTCTTC.